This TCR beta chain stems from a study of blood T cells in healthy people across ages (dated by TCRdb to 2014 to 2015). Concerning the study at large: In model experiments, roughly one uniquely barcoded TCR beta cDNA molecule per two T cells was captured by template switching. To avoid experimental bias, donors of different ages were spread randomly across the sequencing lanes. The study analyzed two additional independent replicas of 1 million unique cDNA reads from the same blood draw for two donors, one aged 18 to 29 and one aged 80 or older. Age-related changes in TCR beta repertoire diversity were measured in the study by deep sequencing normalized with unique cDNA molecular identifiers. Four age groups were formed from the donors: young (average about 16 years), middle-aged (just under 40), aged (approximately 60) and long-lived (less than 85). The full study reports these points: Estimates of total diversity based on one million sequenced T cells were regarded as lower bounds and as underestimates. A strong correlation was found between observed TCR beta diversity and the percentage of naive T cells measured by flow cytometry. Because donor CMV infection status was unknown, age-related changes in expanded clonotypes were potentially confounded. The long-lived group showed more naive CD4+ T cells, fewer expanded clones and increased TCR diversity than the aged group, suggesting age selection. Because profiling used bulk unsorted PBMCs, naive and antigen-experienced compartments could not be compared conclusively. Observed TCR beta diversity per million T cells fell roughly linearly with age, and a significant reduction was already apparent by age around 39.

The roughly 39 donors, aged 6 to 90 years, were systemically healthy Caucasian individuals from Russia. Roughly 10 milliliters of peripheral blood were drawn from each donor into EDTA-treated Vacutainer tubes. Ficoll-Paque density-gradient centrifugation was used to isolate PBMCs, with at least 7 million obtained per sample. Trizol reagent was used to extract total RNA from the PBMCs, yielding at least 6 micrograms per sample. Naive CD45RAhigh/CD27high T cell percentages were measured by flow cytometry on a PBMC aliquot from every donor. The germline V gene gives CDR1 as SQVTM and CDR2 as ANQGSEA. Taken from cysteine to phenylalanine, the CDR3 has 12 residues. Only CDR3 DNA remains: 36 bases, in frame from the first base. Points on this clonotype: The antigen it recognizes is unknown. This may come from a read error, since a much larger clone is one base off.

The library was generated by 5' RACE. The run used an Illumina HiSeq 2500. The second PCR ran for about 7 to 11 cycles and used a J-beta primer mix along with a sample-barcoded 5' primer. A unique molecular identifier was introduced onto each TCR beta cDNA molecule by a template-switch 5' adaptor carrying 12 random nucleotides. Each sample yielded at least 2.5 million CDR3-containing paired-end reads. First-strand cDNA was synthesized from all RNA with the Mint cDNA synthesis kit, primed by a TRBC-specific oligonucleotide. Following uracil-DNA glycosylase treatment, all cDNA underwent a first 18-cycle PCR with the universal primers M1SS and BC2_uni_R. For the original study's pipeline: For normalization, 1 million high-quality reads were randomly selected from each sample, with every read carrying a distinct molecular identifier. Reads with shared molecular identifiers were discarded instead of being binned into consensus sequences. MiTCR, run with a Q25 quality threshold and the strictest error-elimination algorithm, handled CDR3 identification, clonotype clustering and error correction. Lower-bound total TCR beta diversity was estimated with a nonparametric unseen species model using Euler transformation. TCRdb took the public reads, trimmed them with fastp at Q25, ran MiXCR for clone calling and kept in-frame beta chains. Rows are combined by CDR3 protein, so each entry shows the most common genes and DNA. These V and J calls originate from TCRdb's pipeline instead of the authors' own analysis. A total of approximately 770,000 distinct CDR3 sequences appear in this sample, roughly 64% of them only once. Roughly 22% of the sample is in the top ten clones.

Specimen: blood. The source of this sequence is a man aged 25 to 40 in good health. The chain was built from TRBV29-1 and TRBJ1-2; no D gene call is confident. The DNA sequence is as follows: TGCGGCGTGGGAGTACAGCAATATGGCTACACCTTC. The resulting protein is CGVGVQQYGYTF.